The 19 T cell receptor beta chains presented below share a single source sample, sequenced in a study of blood T cell repertoires in COVID-19. Profiled with immunoSEQ multiplex PCR; TCRdb holds only in-frame clones, not every one. The sample gives 200,000 to 300,000 clones, roughly 79% of which show up once; roughly 8% is in the top ten. Sequenced sample: peripheral blood. These receptors all come from a woman older than 75 with COVID-19, enrolled during active disease.

V and J are TRBV19 and TRBJ2-3; 10 nucleotides align to TRBD1. J gave up 2 bases and V 8 bases, and 4 bases lay outside the gene matches. CDR1 and CDR2 from the germline V gene are LNHDA and SQIVND (reference sequence). The CDR3 consists of 14 residues. CDR3 sequence: CASGDRGITDTQYF. CDR3 nucleotides: TGTGCCAGTGGGGACAGGGGAATCACAGATACGCAGTATTTT.

This clone was seen a few times. The chain recombines TRBV19 with TRBJ2-7; D might be TRBD2 (6 bases). The CDR3 spans 13 residues. V lost 5 bases and J 3 bases, leaving 11 bases between the germline ends. Germline CDR1 and CDR2: LNHDA and SQIVND (reference sequence). In DNA, the CDR3 is TGTGCCAGTAGTGCGGGACGGTTCTACGAGCAGTACTTC. Translated, it gives CASSAGRFYEQYF. Looking up the rest from reference TRBV19 and TRBJ2-7 gives the full variable domain: DGGITQSPKYLFRKEGQNVTLSCEQNLNHDAMYWYRQDPGQGLRLIYYSQIVNDFQKGDIAEGYSVSREKKESFPLTVTSAQKNPTAFYLCASSAGRFYEQYFGPGTRLTVT.

V and J are TRBV5-1 and TRBJ1-3; D is perhaps TRBD1 (5 bases). The length of the CDR3 is 16 residues. Looked up from germline, CDR1 is SGHRS and CDR2 is YFSETQ. Trimming took off 0 bases at V and 2 bases at J, with 12 bases between the two ends. This CDR3 is CASSLGSGGTGNTIYF. The CDR3 nucleotides read TGCGCCAGCAGCTTGGGGTCTGGGGGGACTGGAAACACCATATATTTT.

The genes are TRBV6-5 and TRBJ2-6; D not resolved. There are 15 residues in the CDR3. Germline V gives CDR1 MNHEY, CDR2 SVGAGI. Trimming left V 5 bases short and J 0 bases short, with 8 bases between. CDR3 DNA sequence: TGTGCCAGCAGTCTTACCTACTCTGGGGCCAACGTCCTGACTTTC. Translated, it gives CASSLTYSGANVLTF.

This clone was seen more than once but under ten times. The chain recombines TRBV7-3 with TRBJ1-3; D might be TRBD1 (5 bases). This CDR3 is 15 amino acids long. Deletions cut 0 bases from V and 0 bases from J, with 6 bases between. CDR1 is SGHTA and CDR2 is FQGTGA in the germline V gene. The CDR3 DNA reads as TGTGCCAGCAGCTTAACAGGGGCCTCTGGAAACACCATATATTTT. Translation gives CASSLTGASGNTIYF.

Here the CDR3 reads CASSSQRDRYEQYF. CDR3 sequence (DNA): TGTGCCAGCAGCTCCCAGCGGGACCGGTACGAGCAGTACTTC. The chain combines TRBV7-2 with TRBJ2-7; the match to TRBD2 covers 7 bases. The germline V gene has CDR1 SGHTA and CDR2 FQGNSA. The CDR3 consists of 14 residues. With V trimmed by 4 bases and J by 4 bases, 7 bases remained unmatched.

J is TRBJ2-1 and V is TRBV24-1; 9 positions agree with TRBD1. The ends lost 5 bases at V and 11 bases at J; junction bases unmatched: 6. This CDR3 is 13 amino acids long. Germline V lookup: CDR1 KGHDR, CDR2 SFDVKD. The chain's CDR3 is CATSGPGQGKQFF. The CDR3 DNA sequence: TGTGCCACCAGTGGCCCGGGACAGGGCAAGCAGTTCTTC.

The chain carries TRBV9 and TRBJ2-5, with 7 positions matching TRBD1. After removal of 3 bases from V and 0 bases from J, the junction contained 5 bases not matched to a gene. The CDR3 runs to 15 residues. Germline loops: CDR1 SGDLS, CDR2 YYNGEE. CDR3 DNA sequence: TGTGCCAGCAGCGCGAGGGACAGAAACCAAGAGACCCAGTACTTC. Residues: CASSARDRNQETQYF. Looking up the rest from reference TRBV9 and TRBJ2-5 gives the full variable domain: DSGVTQTPKHLITATGQRVTLRCSPRSGDLSVYWYQQSLDQGLQFLIQYYNGEERAKGNILERFSAQQFPDLHSELNLSSLELGDSALYFCASSARDRNQETQYFGPGTRLLVL.

The DNA for the CDR3 is TGTGCCAGCAGCCAACCTTGGGGGGTAGCTTTCTTT. It codes for CASSQPWGVAFF. The V call is TRBV3-1 (or the pseudogene TRBV3-2), the J call TRBJ1-1; possibly TRBD1 for D (5 bases). Germline V lookup: CDR1 LGHDT, CDR2 YNNKEL (reference sequence). Trimming removed 2 bases at V and 10 bases at J, with 11 bases between. This CDR3 has 12 amino acids.

This chain uses TRBV19 with TRBJ2-1; 12 nucleotides agree with TRBD2. V gave up 5 bases and J gave up 7 bases; unmatched junction bases: 9. CDR3 length equals 16 residues. CDR1 and CDR2 from the germline V gene are LNHDA and SQIVND (reference sequence). The CDR3: CASSRTSGERLNEQFF. The CDR3 DNA reads as TGTGCCAGTAGTCGGACTAGCGGGGAGAGATTGAATGAGCAGTTCTTC.

The genes are TRBV6-6 and TRBJ1-3; maybe TRBD1 (5 bases). The CDR3 runs 16 residues. Trimming cost V 2 bases and J 3 bases, with 14 bases left between them. Germline V gene sequence: CDR1 MNHNY, CDR2 SVGAGI (reference sequence). CDR3 region: CASSYDTGRGGNTIYF. DNA for the CDR3: TGTGCCAGCAGTTACGATACTGGGAGGGGTGGAAACACCATATATTTT.

The chain has TRBV15 and TRBJ1-5; the D is unclear. V lost 1 base and J lost 2, with 15 bases in between. This CDR3 region has 17 residues. CDR1 and CDR2 from the germline V gene are LNHNV and YYDKDF (reference sequence). The CDR3 is CATSRAPGGLGNQPQHF. In nucleotides, the CDR3 is TGTGCCACCAGCAGAGCCCCCGGAGGGCTGGGCAATCAGCCCCAGCATTTT.

The gene calls are TRBV14 and TRBJ1-2; D unresolved. CDR1 is SGHDN, CDR2 FVKESK, per germline. The CDR3 is 15 residues long. Trimming pared 4 bases from V and 0 bases from J, leaving 12 bases between. The CDR3 bases are TGTGCCAGCAGCCCTCACCGGGGTCCTAACTATGGCTACACCTTC. This gives the protein CASSPHRGPNYGYTF.

The chain is built from TRBV7-9 and TRBJ1-4; 7 bases are a match to TRBD1. V lost 5 bases to trimming and J lost 4 bases; unmatched junction nucleotides: 7. There are 15 residues in the CDR3. Per the germline V gene, CDR1 is SEHNR and CDR2 is FQNEAQ (reference sequence). The CDR3 DNA sequence: TGTGCCAGCAGCCTCGGGACAGCCGTTAATGAAAAACTGTTTTTT. Protein: CASSLGTAVNEKLFF.

V gene TRBV18 combines with J gene TRBJ1-3; no reliable D call. This CDR3 comprises 18 residues. V gave up 3 bases and J gave up 0 bases, with 18 bases separating them. The V gene's germline CDR1 is KGHSH and CDR2 LQKENI. Here the CDR3 reads CASSPLSQTLDSGNTIYF. The CDR3 DNA sequence: TGTGCCAGCTCACCTCTCTCCCAGACCCTAGACTCTGGAAACACCATATATTTT.

V is TRBV18 and J is TRBJ1-1; the D is unclear. The V gene's germline CDR1 is KGHSH and CDR2 LQKENI. V gave up 0 bases and J gave up 4 bases, with 9 bases separating them. This CDR3 spans 14 amino acids. The CDR3 sequence is CASSPPTGVTEAFF. DNA of the CDR3: TGTGCCAGCTCACCACCGACCGGGGTCACTGAAGCTTTCTTT.

This clone was found a few times. The V gene is TRBV12-3 or TRBV12-4, the J gene TRBJ1-5; no clear D. V dropped 5 bases and J dropped 5 bases, with 10 bases sitting between them. The CDR3 consists of 13 residues. DNA for the CDR3: TGTGCCAGCAGTCTACGTCGAGATCAGCCCCAGCATTTT. Translation: CASSLRRDQPQHF.

The chain has TRBV6-6 and TRBJ2-3; a possible D gene is TRBD2 (5 bases). Trimming removed 5 bases from V and 5 bases from J, with 20 bases in between. The CDR3 is made up of 16 amino acids. Per the germline V gene, CDR1 is MNHNY and CDR2 is SVGAGI (reference sequence). This CDR3 is CASSPNLLEELDTQYF. CDR3 nucleotide sequence: TGTGCCAGCAGTCCTAATCTACTGGAGGAGCTAGATACGCAGTATTTT.

A single count supports this clone. The J gene is TRBJ1-1, the V gene TRBV2; 7 bases are shared with TRBD1. This CDR3 has 12 residues. Germline trimming cut 2 bases from V and 6 bases from J; bases unmatched to any gene: 0. Germline V gene data show CDR1 as SNHLY and CDR2 as FYNNEI. The chain's CDR3 is CASSEQGAEAFF. Here the CDR3 DNA reads TGTGCCAGCAGTGAACAGGGGGCTGAAGCTTTCTTT.